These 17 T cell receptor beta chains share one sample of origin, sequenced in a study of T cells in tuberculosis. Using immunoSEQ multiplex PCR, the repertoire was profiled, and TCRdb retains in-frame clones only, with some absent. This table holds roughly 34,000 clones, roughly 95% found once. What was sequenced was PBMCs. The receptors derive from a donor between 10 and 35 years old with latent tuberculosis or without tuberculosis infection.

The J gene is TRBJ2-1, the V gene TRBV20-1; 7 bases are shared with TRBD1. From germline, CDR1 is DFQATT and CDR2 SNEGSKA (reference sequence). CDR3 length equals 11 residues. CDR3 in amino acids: CVGLLQGEQFF. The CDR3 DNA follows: TGCGTCGGATTACTACAGGGGGAGCAGTTCTTC.

The DNA for the CDR3 is TGTGCCAGTAGTATAGTAGCGGGGGGGAAGAATGAGCAGTTCTTC. Amino acid sequence: CASSIVAGGKNEQFF. The chain carries TRBV19 and TRBJ2-1; TRBD2 matches at 11 bases. CDR1 is LNHDA and CDR2 is SQIVND in the germline V gene (reference sequence). After removal of 1 base from V and 7 bases from J, the junction contained 3 bases not matched to a gene. This CDR3 comprises 15 residues.

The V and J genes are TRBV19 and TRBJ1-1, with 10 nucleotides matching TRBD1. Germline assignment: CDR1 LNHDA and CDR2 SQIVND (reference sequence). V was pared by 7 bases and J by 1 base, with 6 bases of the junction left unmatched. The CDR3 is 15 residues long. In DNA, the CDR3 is TGTGCCAGTAAAAACGACAGGGGGCGGAACACTGAAGCTTTCTTT. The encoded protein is CASKNDRGRNTEAFF.

In DNA, the CDR3 is TGTGCCAGCAGTTTATACGCGGGATACAATGAGCAGTTCTTC. Protein sequence: CASSLYAGYNEQFF. This chain connects TRBV27 to TRBJ2-1; D is perhaps TRBD2 (6 bases). Germline-derived CDR1 and CDR2 are MNHEY and SMNVEV (reference sequence). V was trimmed by 1 base and J by 4 bases, leaving 8 bases between them. CDR3 length: 14 amino acids.

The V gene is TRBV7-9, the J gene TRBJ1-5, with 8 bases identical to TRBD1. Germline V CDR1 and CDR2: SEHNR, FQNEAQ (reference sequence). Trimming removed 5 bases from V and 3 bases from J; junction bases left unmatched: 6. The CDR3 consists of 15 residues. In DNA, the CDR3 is TGTGCCAGCAGCACCCAGACAGGGGACAATCAGCCCCAGCATTTT. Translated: CASSTQTGDNQPQHF.

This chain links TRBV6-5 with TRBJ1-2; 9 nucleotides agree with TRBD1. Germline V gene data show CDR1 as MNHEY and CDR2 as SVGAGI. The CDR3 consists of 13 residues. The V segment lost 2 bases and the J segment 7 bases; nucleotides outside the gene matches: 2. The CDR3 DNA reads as TGTGCCAGCAGTTACGGGGACAGGGTTGGCTACACCTTC. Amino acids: CASSYGDRVGYTF.

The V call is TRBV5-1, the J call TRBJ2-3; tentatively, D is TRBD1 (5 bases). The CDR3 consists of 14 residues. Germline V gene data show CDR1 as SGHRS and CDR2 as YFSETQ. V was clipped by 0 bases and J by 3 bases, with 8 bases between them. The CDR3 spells CASSLDRITDTQYF. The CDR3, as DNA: TGCGCCAGCAGCTTGGACAGGATTACAGATACGCAGTATTTT.

The CDR3 bases are TGTGCCAGCAGCTCCTCCGCAGCGGGGGCCTACAATGAGCAGTTCTTC. The encoded protein is CASSSSAAGAYNEQFF. The gene calls are TRBV9 and TRBJ2-1; 8 bases are a match to TRBD2. CDR1 SGDLS and CDR2 YYNGEE come from the germline V gene. This CDR3 spans 16 amino acids. Unmatched junction bases numbered 8, after V lost 4 bases and J lost 2 bases.

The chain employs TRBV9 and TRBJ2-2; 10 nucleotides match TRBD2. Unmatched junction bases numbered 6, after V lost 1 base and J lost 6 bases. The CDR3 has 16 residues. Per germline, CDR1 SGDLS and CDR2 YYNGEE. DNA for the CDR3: TGTGCCAGCAGCGTACAAGCGGGAGGGCCCGCCGGGGAGCTGTTTTTT. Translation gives CASSVQAGGPAGELFF.

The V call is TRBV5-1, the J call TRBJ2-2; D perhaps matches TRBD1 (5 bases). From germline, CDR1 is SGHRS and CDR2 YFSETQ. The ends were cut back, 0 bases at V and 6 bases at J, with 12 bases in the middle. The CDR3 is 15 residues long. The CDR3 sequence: CASSLGSAGPGELFF. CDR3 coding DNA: TGCGCCAGCAGCTTGGGGTCGGCAGGGCCCGGGGAGCTGTTTTTT.

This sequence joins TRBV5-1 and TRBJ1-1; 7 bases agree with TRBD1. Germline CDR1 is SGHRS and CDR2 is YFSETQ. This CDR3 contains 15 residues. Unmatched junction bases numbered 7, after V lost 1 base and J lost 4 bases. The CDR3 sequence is CASSLSQGDTTEAFF. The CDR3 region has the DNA TGCGCCAGCAGCTTGAGTCAGGGGGATACCACTGAAGCTTTCTTT.

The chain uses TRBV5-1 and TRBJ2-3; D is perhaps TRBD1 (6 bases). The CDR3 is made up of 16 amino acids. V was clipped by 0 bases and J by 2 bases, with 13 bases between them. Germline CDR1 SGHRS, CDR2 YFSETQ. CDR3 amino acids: CASSLAPGQSTDTQYF. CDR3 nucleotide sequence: TGCGCCAGCAGCTTGGCCCCAGGACAGTCCACAGATACGCAGTATTTT.

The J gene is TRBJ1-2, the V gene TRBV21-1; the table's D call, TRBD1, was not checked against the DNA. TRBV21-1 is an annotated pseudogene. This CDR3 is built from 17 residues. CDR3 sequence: CASTRPGGTGRKDGYTF. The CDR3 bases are TGTGCCAGCACCCGACCCGGGGGGACAGGGAGGAAGGATGGCTACACCTTC.

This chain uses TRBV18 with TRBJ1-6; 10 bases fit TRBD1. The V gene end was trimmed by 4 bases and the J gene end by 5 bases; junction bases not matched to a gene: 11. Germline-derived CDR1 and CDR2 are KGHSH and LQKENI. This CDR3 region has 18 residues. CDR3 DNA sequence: TGTGCCAGCTCACTTTACGACCTTGGGACAGGGGATAATTCACCCCTCCACTTT. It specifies CASSLYDLGTGDNSPLHF.

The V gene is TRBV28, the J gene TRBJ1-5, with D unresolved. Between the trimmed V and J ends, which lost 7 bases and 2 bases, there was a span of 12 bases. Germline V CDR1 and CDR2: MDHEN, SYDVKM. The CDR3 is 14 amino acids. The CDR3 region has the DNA TGTGCCAGCACGAACTTTGCGGGCAATCAGCCCCAGCATTTT. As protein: CASTNFAGNQPQHF.

The CDR3 protein is CASSLGQGDYGYTF. As DNA, the CDR3 is TGTGCCAGCAGTCTCGGACAGGGCGACTATGGCTACACCTTC. This chain links TRBV28 with TRBJ1-2, with TRBD1 matching 8 bases. The CDR3 is 14 residues long. The junction had 5 bases not matched to a gene; V was cut back by 5 bases and J by 3 bases. Germline CDR1 and CDR2: MDHEN and SYDVKM.

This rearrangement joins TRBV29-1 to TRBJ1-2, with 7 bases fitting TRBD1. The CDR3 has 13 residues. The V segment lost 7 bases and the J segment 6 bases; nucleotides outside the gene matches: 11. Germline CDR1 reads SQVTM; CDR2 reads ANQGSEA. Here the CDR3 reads CSGYTGETDGYTF. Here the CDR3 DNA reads TGCAGCGGATACACAGGGGAGACTGATGGCTACACCTTC. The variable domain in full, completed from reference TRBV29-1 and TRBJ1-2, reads SAVISQKPSRDICQRGTSLTIQCQVDSQVTMMFWYRQQPGQSLTLIATANQGSEATYESGFVIDKFPISRPNLTFSTLTVSNMSPEDSSIYLCSGYTGETDGYTFGSGTRLTVV.